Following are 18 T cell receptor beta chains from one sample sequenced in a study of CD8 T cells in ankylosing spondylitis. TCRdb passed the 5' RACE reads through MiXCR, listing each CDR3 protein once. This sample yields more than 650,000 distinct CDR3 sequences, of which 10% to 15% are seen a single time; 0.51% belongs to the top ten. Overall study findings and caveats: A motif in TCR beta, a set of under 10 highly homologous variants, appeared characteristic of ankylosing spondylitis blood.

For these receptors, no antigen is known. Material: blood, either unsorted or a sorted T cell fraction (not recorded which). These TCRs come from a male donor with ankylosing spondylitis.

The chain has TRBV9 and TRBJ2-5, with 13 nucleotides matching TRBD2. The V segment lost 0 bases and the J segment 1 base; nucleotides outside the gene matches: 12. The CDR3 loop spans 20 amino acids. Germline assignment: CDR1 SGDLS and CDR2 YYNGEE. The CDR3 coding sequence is TGTGCCAGCAGCGTAGGGACACTAGCGGGGGGGCCCCTGGGCCAAGAGACCCAGTACTTC. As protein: CASSVGTLAGGPLGQETQYF.

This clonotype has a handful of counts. The CDR3 DNA reads as TGTGCCAGCGAGACAGGAGATAGCAATCAGCCCCAGCATTTT. It translates to CASETGDSNQPQHF. The chain employs TRBV12-3 or TRBV12-4 and TRBJ1-5; weak D call: TRBD1 (6 bases). V lost 8 bases and J lost 0, with 11 bases in between. The CDR3 length is 14 residues.

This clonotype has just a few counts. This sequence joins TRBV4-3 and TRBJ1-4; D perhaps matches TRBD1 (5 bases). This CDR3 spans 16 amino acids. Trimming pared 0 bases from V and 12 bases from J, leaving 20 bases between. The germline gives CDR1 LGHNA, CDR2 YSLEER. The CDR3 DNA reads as TGCGCCAGCAGCCAAGATTCTATACAGGCCTCCGGGGAACTGTTTTTT. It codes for CASSQDSIQASGELFF.

Here the CDR3 DNA reads TGTGCCAGCAGCCTAGGGACTAGCGGTCTCTCGCCCCAGTACTTC. This translates into CASSLGTSGLSPQYF. The chain recombines TRBV7-9 with TRBJ2-5, with 11 bases matching TRBD2. Per germline, CDR1 SEHNR and CDR2 FQNEAQ (reference sequence). This CDR3 region has 15 residues. The V and J ends lost 5 bases and 9 bases, in that order; junction bases with no gene match: 11.

CDR3 sequence: CASSISGSYTQYF. As DNA, the CDR3 is TGTGCCAGTAGTATTAGCGGGAGTTATACGCAGTATTTT. The chain joins TRBV19 to TRBJ2-3, with 9 bases lining up with TRBD2. Germline CDR1 is LNHDA and CDR2 is SQIVND (reference sequence). Trimming took 3 bases from V and 7 from J; bases not matched to a gene: 2. The CDR3 length is 13 residues.

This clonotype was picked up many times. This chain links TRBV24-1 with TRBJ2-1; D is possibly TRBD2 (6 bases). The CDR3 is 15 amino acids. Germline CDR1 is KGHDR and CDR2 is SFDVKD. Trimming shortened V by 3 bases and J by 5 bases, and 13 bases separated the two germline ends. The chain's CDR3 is CATSDGSGRNNEQFF. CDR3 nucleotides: TGTGCCACCAGTGATGGGTCAGGGAGGAACAATGAGCAGTTCTTC.

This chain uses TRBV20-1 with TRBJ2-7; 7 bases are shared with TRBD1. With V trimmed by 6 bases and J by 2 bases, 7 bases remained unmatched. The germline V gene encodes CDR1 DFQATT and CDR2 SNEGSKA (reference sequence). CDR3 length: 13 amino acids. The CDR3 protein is CSAPDRSPYEQYF. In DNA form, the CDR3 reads TGCAGTGCCCCGGACAGGTCTCCCTACGAGCAGTACTTC.

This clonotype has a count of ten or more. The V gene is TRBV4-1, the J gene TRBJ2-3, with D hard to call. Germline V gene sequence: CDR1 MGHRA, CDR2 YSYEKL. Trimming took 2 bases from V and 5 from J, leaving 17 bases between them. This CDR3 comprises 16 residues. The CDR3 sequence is CASSQPPEFEVDTQYF. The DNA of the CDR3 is TGCGCCAGCAGCCAACCACCAGAATTCGAAGTAGATACGCAGTATTTT.

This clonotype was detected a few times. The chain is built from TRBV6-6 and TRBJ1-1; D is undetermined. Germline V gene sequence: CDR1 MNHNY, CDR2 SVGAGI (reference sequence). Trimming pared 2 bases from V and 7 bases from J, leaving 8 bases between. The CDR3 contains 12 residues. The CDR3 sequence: CASSYGWGEAFF. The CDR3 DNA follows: TGTGCCAGCAGTTACGGTTGGGGTGAAGCTTTCTTT.

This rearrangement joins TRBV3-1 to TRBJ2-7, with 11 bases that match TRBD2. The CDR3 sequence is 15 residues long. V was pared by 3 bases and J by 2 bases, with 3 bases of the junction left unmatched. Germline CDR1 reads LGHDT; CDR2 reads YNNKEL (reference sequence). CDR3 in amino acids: CASSQGLADTYEQYF. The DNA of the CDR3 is TGTGCCAGCAGCCAGGGACTAGCGGACACCTACGAGCAGTACTTC.

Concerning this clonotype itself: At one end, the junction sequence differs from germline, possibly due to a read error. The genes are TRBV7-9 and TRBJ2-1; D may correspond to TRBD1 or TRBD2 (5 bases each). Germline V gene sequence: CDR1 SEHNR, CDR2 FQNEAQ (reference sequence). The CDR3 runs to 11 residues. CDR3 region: CASSSDPEGLF. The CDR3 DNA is TGTGCCAGCAGTTCCGACCCCGAGGGGCTCTTC.

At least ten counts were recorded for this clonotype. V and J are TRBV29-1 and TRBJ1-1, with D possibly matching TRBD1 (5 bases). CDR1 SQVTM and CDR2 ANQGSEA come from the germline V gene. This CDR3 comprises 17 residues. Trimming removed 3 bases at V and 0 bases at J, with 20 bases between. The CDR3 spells CSVDLWRGRILNTEAFF. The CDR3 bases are TGCAGCGTTGATCTTTGGAGGGGTCGCATCCTGAACACTGAAGCTTTCTTT. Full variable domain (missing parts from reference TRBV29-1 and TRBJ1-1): SAVISQKPSRDICQRGTSLTIQCQVDSQVTMMFWYRQQPGQSLTLIATANQGSEATYESGFVIDKFPISRPNLTFSTLTVSNMSPEDSSIYLCSVDLWRGRILNTEAFFGQGTRLTVV.

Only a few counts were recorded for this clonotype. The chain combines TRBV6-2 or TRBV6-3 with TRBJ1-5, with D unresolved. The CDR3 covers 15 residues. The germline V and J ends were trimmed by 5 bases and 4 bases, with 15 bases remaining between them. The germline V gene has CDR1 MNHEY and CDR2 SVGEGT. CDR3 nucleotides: TGTGCCAGCAGTCCACTGGCAGCTCCAAATCAGCCCCAGCATTTT. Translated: CASSPLAAPNQPQHF.

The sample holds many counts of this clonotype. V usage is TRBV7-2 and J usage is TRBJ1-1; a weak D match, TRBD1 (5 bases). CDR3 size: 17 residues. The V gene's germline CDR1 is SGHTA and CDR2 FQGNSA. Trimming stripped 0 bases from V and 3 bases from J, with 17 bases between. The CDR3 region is CASSLARGSAGDTEAFF. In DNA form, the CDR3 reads TGTGCCAGCAGCTTAGCGCGGGGGTCCGCTGGGGACACTGAAGCTTTCTTT. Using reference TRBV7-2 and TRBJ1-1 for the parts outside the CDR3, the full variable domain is GAGVSQSPSNKVTEKGKDVELRCDPISGHTALYWYRQSLGQGLEFLIYFQGNSAPDKSGLPSDRFSAERTGGSVSTLTIQRTQQEDSAVYLCASSLARGSAGDTEAFFGQGTRLTVV.

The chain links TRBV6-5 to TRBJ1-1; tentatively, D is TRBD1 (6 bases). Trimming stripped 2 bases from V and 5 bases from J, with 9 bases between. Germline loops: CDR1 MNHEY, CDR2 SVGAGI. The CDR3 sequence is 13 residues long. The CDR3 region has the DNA TGTGCCAGCAGTTACGAGGGGGGTACTGAAGCTTTCTTT. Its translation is CASSYEGGTEAFF.

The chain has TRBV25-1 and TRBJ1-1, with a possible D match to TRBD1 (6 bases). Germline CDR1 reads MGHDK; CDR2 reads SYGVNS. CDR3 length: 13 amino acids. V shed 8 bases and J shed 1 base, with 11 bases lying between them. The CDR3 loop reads CASADRRNTEAFF. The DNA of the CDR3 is TGTGCCAGCGCTGACAGGAGGAACACTGAAGCTTTCTTT.

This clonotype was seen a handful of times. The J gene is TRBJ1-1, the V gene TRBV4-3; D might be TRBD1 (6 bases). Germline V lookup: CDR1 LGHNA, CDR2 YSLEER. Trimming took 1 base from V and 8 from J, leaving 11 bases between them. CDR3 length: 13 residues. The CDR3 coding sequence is TGCGCCAGCAGCCAAGGGAGGACAGAAGAAGCTTTCTTT. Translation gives CASSQGRTEEAFF.

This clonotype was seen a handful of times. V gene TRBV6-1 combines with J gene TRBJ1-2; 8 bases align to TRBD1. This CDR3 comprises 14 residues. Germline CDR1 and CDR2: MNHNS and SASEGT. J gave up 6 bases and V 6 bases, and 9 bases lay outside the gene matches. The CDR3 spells CASSSRTGTNGYTF. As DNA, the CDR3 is TGTGCCAGCAGCTCCCGGACAGGGACGAATGGCTACACCTTC.